This TCR beta chain emerged from a study of blood T cell repertoires in COVID-19. Study information: In each case, the material was cDNA or gDNA derived from T cells, B-cell-depleted T cells, or PBMCs.

The CDR3 runs 12 residues. With 8 bases removed from V and 11 bases from J, the gap between germline ends came to 16 bases. Germline CDR1 is SNHLY and CDR2 is FYNNEI. The authors' processing: Amplified reference gene primers provided the basis for estimating nucleated cell counts. Method: immunoSEQ multiplex PCR; TCRdb's copy keeps in-frame clones and lacks some. V and J calls and clone size are as listed in that table; D and trimming were resolved from the DNA. The sample lists 95,000 to 150,000 clones, 85% to 90% occurring once. The sample taken for sequencing was peripheral blood. This clonotype was obtained from a man in his 70s with active or convalescent COVID-19. The chain recombines TRBV2 with TRBJ2-1, with D possibly matching TRBD2 (5 bases). CDR3: CASRPGRLQQFF. The CDR3 DNA is TGTGCCAGCCGCCCTGGGAGACTACAGCAGTTCTTC.